This TCR beta chain stems from a study of CD4 and CD8 cells across lung adenocarcinoma regions. V was cut by 6 bases and J by 2 bases, with 11 bases left in between. Looked up from germline, CDR1 is MNHEY and CDR2 is SVGAGI. The CDR3 is made up of 13 amino acids. Localized lung adenocarcinoma, a non-small cell lung cancer, affected the donors. TCRdb fed the PCR reads into MiXCR, producing one record per CDR3 protein. Here the sample spans about 23,000 distinct CDR3 sequences, roughly half being singletons. This clonotype was detected ten times or more. The sample consisted of CD4+ T cells from the center of a lung tumor. V usage is TRBV6-5 and J usage is TRBJ2-7; a weak D match, TRBD2 (5 bases). The receptor was isolated from a male donor with lung adenocarcinoma. The CD4 and CD8 labels of this study may be unreliable. This CDR3 is CASSGIMAYEQYF. Here the CDR3 DNA reads TGTGCCAGCAGCGGGATAATGGCCTACGAGCAGTACTTC.